The TCR beta chain described here comes from a study of T cell changes during pregnancy in multiple sclerosis. Only in-frame clones appear in the TCRdb table, and some are missing; sequencing was by immunoSEQ multiplex PCR. The repertoire has roughly 110,000 clones, 91% of them found once; the top ten carry roughly 1.6%. The V and J ends lost 6 bases and 10 bases, in that order; junction bases with no gene match: 9. The CDR3 totals 14 residues. Germline V gene sequence: CDR1 MNHNY, CDR2 SVGAGI (reference sequence). V gene TRBV6-6 combines with J gene TRBJ1-4, with 9 bases aligning to TRBD1. Here the sequenced sample was peripheral blood, taken before pregnancy. This clonotype was sampled from a female donor with multiple sclerosis, enrolled in a pregnancy study. CDR3: CASRLGQGPGKLFF. As DNA, the CDR3 is TGTGCCAGCAGGCTGGGACAGGGACCGGGAAAACTGTTTTTT.